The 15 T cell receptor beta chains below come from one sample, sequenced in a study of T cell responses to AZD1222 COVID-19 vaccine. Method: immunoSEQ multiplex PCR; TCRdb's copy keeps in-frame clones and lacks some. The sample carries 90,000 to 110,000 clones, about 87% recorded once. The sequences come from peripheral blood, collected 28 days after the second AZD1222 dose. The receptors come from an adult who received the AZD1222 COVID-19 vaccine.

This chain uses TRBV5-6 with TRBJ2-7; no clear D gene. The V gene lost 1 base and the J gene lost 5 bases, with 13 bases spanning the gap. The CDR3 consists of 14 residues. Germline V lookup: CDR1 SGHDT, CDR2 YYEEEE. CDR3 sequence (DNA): TGTGCCAGCAGCTTGAGGTTGGGGTTCGACGAGCAGTACTTC. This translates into CASSLRLGFDEQYF.

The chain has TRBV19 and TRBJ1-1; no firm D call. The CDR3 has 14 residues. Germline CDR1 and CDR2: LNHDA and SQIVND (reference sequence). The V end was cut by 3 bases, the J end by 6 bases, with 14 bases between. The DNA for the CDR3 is TGTGCCAGTAGTATCCTCGTGGAAGTGGCTGAAGCTTTCTTT. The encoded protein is CASSILVEVAEAFF.

The DNA of the CDR3 is TGCGCCAGCAGCCCCGCTGACAGTGTCTCTGGAAACACCATATATTTT. As protein: CASSPADSVSGNTIYF. The chain recombines TRBV5-1 with TRBJ1-3, with a weak D call TRBD1 (5 bases). Germline V gene sequence: CDR1 SGHRS, CDR2 YFSETQ. This CDR3 is built from 16 residues. Between the trimmed V and J ends, which lost 4 bases and 0 bases, there was a span of 14 bases.

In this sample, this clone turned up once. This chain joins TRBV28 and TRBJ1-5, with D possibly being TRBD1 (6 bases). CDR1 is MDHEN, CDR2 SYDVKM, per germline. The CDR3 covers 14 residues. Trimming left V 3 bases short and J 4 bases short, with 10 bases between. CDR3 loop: CASSLLQGNQPQHF. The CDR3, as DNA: TGTGCCAGCAGTTTGCTGCAGGGGAATCAGCCCCAGCATTTT.

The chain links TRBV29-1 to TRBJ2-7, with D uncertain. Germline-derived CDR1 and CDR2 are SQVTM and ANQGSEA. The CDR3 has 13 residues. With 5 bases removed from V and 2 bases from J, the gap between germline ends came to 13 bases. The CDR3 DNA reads TGCAGCGTTCGCCCGGCAACCGCCTACGAGCAGTACTTC. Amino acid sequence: CSVRPATAYEQYF.

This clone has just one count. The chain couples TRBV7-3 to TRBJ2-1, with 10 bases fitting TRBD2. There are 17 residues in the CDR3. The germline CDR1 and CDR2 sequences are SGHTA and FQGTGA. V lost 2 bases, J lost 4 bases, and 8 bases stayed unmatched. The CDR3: CASSLFPGTSEYNEQFF. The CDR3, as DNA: TGTGCCAGCAGCTTATTCCCCGGGACTAGCGAATACAATGAGCAGTTCTTC.

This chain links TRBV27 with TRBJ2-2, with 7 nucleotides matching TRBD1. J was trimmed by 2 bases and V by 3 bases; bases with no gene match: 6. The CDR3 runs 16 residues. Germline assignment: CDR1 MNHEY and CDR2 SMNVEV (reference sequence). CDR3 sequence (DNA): TGTGCCAGCAGTTTTCCGGGACAGATCAACACCGGGGAGCTGTTTTTT. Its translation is CASSFPGQINTGELFF.

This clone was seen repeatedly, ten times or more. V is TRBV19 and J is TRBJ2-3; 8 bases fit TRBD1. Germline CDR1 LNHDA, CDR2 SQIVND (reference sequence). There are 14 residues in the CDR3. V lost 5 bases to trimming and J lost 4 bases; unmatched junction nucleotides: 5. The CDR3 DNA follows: TGTGCCAGTAGTGCACAGGGGGTGCCAGATACGCAGTATTTT. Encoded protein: CASSAQGVPDTQYF. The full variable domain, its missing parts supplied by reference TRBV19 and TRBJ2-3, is DGGITQSPKYLFRKEGQNVTLSCEQNLNHDAMYWYRQDPGQGLRLIYYSQIVNDFQKGDIAEGYSVSREKKESFPLTVTSAQKNPTAFYLCASSAQGVPDTQYFGPGTRLTVL.

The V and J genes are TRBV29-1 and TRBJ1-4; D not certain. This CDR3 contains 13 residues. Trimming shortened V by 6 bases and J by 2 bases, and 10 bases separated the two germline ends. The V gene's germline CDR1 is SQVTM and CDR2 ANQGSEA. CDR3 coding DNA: TGCAGCGTCCGACTAAGGACTAATGAAAAACTGTTTTTT. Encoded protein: CSVRLRTNEKLFF.

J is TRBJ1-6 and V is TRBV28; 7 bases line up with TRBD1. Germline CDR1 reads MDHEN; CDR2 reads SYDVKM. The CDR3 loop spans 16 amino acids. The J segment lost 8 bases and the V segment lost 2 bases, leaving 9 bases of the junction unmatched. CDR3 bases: TGTGCCAGCAGTTTAAATCCGGGACAGTGGGATTCACCCCTCCACTTT. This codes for CASSLNPGQWDSPLHF.

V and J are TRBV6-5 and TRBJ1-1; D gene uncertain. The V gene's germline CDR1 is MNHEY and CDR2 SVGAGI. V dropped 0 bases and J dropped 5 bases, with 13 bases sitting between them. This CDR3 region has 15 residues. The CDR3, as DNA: TGTGCCAGCAGTTACTCGCAGGTGATTGAGACTGAAGCTTTCTTT. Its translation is CASSYSQVIETEAFF.

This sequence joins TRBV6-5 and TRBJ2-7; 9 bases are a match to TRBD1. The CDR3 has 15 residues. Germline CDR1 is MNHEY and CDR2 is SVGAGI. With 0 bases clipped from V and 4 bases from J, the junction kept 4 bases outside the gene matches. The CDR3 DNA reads TGTGCCAGCAGTTACTCGGGACAGGGAGGGTACGAGCAGTACTTC. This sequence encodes CASSYSGQGGYEQYF.

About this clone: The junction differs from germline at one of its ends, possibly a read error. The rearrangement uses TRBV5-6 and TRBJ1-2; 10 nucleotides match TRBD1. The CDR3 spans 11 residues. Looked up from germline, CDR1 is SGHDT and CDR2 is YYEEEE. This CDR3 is CASSYSGTGAF. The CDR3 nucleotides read TGTGCCAGCAGCTATTCCGGGACAGGGGCCTTC.

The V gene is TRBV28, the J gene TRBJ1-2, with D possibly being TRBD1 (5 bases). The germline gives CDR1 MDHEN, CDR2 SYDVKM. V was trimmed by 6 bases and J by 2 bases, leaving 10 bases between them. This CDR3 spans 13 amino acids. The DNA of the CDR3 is TGTGCCAGCAGGGCGACAGTAAACTATGGCTACACCTTC. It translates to CASRATVNYGYTF.

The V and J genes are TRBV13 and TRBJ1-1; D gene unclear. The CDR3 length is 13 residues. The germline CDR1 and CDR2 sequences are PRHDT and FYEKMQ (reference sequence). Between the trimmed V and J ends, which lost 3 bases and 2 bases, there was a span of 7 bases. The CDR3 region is CASSFGTNTEAFF. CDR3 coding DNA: TGTGCCAGCAGCTTTGGCACCAACACTGAAGCTTTCTTT.